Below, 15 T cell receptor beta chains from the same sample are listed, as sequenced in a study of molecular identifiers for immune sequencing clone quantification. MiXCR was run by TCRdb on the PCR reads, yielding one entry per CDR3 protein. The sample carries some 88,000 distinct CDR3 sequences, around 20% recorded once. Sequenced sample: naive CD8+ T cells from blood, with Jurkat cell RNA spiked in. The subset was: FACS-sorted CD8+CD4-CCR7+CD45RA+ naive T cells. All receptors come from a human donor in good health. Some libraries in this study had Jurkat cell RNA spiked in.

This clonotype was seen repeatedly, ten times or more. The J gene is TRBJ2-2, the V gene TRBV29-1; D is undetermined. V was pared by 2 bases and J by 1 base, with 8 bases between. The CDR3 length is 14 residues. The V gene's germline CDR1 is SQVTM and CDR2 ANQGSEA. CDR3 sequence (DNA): TGCAGCGTTGAACTCCCACAGAACACCGGGGAGCTGTTTTTT. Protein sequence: CSVELPQNTGELFF.

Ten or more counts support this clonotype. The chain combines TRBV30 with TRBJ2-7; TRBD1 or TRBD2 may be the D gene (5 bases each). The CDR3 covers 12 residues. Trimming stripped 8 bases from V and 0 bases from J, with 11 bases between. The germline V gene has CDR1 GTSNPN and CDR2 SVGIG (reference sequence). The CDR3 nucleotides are TGTGCCCGTGGGACGGCCTCCTACGAGCAGTACTTC. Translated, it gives CARGTASYEQYF.

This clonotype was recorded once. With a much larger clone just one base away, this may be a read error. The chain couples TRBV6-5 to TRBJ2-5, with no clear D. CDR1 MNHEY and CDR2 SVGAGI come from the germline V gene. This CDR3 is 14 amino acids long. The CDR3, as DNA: TGTGCCGGCAGTTACTCCGTGATTCCAGAGACCCAGTACTTC. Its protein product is CAGSYSVIPETQYF.

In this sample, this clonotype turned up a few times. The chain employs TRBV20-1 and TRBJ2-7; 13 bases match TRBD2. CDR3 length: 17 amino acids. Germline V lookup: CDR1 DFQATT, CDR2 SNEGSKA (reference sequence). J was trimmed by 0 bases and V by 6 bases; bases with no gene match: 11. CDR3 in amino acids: CSAEPTGTSGVSYEQYF. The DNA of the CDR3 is TGCAGTGCCGAGCCGACGGGGACTAGCGGGGTCTCCTACGAGCAGTACTTC.

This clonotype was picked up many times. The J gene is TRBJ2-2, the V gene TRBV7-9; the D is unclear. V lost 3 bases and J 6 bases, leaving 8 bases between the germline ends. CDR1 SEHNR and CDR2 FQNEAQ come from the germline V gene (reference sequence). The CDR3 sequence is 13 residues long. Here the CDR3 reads CASSFLASGELFF. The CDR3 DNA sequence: TGTGCCAGCAGCTTCTTGGCATCCGGGGAGCTGTTTTTT.

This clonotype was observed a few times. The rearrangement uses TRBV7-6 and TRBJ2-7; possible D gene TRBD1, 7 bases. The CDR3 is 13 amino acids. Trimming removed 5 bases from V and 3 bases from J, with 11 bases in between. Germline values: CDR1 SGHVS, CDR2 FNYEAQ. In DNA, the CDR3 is TGTGCCAGCAGCCAGGGGGAGGTCTACGAGCAGTACTTC. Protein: CASSQGEVYEQYF.

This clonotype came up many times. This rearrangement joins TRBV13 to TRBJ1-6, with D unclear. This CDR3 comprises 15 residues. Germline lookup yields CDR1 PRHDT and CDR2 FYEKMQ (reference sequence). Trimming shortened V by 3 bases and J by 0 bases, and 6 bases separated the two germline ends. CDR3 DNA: TGTGCCAGCAGCTTCGGTCGCTCCTATAATTCACCCCTCCACTTT. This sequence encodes CASSFGRSYNSPLHF.

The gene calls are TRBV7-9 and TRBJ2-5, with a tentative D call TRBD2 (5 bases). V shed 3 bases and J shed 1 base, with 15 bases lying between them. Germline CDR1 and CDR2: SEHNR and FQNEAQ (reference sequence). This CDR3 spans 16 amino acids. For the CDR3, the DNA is TGTGCCAGCAGCTTCCCTCGAATGACTATCCAAGAGACCCAGTACTTC. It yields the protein CASSFPRMTIQETQYF.

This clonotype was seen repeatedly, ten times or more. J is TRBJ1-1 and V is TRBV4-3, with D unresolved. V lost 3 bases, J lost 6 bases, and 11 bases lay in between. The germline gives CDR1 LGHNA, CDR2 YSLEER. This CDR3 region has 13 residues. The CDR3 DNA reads TGCGCCAGCAGCCAGGCAGAAGGACCTGAAGCTTTCTTT. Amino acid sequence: CASSQAEGPEAFF.

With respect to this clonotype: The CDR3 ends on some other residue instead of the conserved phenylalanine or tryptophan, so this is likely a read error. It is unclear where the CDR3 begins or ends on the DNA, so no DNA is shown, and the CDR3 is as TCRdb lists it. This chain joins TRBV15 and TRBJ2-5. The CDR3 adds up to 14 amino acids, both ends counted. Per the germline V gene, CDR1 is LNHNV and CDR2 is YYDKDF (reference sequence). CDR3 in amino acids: CATSRPGVQETRYY.

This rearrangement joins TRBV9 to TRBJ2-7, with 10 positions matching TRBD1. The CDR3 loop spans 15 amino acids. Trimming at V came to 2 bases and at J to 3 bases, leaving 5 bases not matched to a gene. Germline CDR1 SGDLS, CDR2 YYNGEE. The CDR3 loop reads CASSVEGQGYYEQYF. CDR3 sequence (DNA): TGTGCCAGCAGCGTGGAGGGACAGGGGTACTACGAGCAGTACTTC.

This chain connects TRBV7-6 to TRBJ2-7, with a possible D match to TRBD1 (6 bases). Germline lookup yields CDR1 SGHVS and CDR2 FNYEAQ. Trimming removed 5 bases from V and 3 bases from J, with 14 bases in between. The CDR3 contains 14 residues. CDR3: CASSTAGQFYEQYF. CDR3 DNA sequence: TGTGCCAGCAGCACCGCTGGACAGTTCTACGAGCAGTACTTC.

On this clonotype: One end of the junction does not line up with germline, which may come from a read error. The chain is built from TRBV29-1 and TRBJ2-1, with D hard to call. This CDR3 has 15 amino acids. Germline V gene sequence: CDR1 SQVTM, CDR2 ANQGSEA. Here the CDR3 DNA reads TGCAGCGTTGAAGACGTAGCAGTCTCCTACAGTGAGCAGTTCTTC. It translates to CSVEDVAVSYSEQFF.

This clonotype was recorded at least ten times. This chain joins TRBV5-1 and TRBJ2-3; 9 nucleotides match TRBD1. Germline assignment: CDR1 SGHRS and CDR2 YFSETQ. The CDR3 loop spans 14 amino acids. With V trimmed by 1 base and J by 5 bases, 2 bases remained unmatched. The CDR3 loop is CASSLNRGQDTQYF. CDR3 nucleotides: TGCGCCAGCAGCTTGAACAGGGGGCAAGATACGCAGTATTTT.

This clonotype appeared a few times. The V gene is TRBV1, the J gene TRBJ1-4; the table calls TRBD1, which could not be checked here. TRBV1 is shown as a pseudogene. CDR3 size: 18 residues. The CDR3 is CTSSQDQYRGRENEKLFF. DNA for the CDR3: TGCACCAGCAGCCAAGATCAGTACAGGGGAAGGGAGAATGAAAAACTGTTTTTT.